What follows are 28 T cell receptor beta chains derived from one specimen sequenced in a study of blood T cells in healthy people across ages. For the second PCR, which ran for about 7 to 11 cycles, a sample-barcoded 5' primer and a J-beta primer mix were used. TCRdb re-called the 5' RACE reads with MiXCR, one entry per CDR3 protein. The profile shows about 1.1 million distinct CDR3 sequences, around two fifths of them singletons. Sequencing was done on a sample of blood. The receptors shown here come from a man between 18 and 35 years old in good health.

A word on this clonotype: Being one base from a much bigger clone, this may be a read error. The chain links TRBV12-3 or TRBV12-4 to TRBJ2-3; D remains unclear. This CDR3 comprises 13 residues. The CDR3 DNA sequence: TGTGCCAGCAGGGGAATCGGCACAGATGCGCAGTATTTT. Its protein product is CASRGIGTDAQYF.

This clonotype turned up a few times. The V call is TRBV5-4, the J call TRBJ1-1; TRBD1 matches at 7 bases. Germline V gene data show CDR1 as SGHNT and CDR2 as YYREEE (reference sequence). This CDR3 is built from 14 residues. Trimming took 4 bases from V and 6 from J; bases not matched to a gene: 9. This chain's CDR3 is CASSRLTGIPEAFF. DNA of the CDR3: TGTGCCAGCAGCCGCCTGACAGGGATTCCTGAAGCTTTCTTT. The full variable domain, rest sourced from reference TRBV5-4 and TRBJ1-1, is ETGVTQSPTHLIKTRGQQVTLRCSSQSGHNTVSWYQQALGQGPQFIFQYYREEENGRGNFPPRFSGLQFPNYSSELNVNALELDDSALYLCASSRLTGIPEAFFGQGTRLTVV.

The rearrangement links TRBV9 to TRBJ2-1; D is unresolved. Germline V CDR1 and CDR2: SGDLS, YYNGEE. The CDR3 extends over 14 amino acids. V lost 0 bases and J lost 6, with 10 bases in between. The CDR3 DNA is TGTGCCAGCAGCGTAGATCAACCGGTCAATGAGCAGTTCTTC. Translating gives CASSVDQPVNEQFF.

This clonotype showed up just a few times. The rearrangement links TRBV15 to TRBJ2-4; the D call may be TRBD1 or TRBD2 (6 bases each). Germline lookup yields CDR1 LNHNV and CDR2 YYDKDF (reference sequence). The CDR3 runs 16 residues. The V and J ends lost 5 bases and 5 bases respectively, with 19 bases between them. CDR3 in amino acids: CATSYPEGGVQNIQYF. The DNA of the CDR3 is TGTGCCACCAGCTACCCCGAGGGGGGAGTGCAAAACATTCAGTACTTC.

V usage is TRBV3-1 and J usage is TRBJ2-3; D perhaps matches TRBD2 (5 bases). Between the trimmed V and J ends, which lost 5 bases and 2 bases, there was a span of 17 bases. This CDR3 contains 16 residues. Germline-derived CDR1 and CDR2 are LGHDT and YNNKEL (reference sequence). The DNA of the CDR3 is TGTGCCAGCAGCGGCCCTTTAAGCGGAATCACAGATACGCAGTATTTT. Translating gives CASSGPLSGITDTQYF.

The rearrangement joins TRBV5-5 to TRBJ1-2; a possible D gene is TRBD1 (5 bases). The V gene's germline CDR1 is SGHKS and CDR2 YYEKEE (reference sequence). This CDR3 comprises 14 residues. V was clipped by 2 bases and J by 4 bases, with 12 bases between them. DNA of the CDR3: TGTGCCAGCAGCTTTTGGGGCTTCGTCTATGGCTACACCTTC. This sequence encodes CASSFWGFVYGYTF. Filled out from reference TRBV5-5 and TRBJ1-2, the complete variable domain reads DAGVTQSPTHLIKTRGQQVTLRCSPISGHKSVSWYQQVLGQGPQFIFQYYEKEERGRGNFPDRFSARQFPNYSSELNVNALLLGDSALYLCASSFWGFVYGYTFGSGTRLTVV.

The chain has TRBV7-9 and TRBJ1-2; D is undetermined. Germline V lookup: CDR1 SEHNR, CDR2 FQNEAQ (reference sequence). The CDR3 totals 13 residues. V shed 5 bases and J shed 13 bases, with 20 bases lying between them. The CDR3, as DNA: TGTGCCAGCAGCCGTGAGGGTACCTGGAGCTGCACCTTC. It is translated as CASSREGTWSCTF.

The gene calls are TRBV10-3 and TRBJ1-1, with D possibly being TRBD1 (5 bases). V shed 2 bases and J shed 3 bases, with 10 bases lying between them. This CDR3 has 14 amino acids. Germline V gene data show CDR1 as ENHRY and CDR2 as SYGVKD. Here the CDR3 reads CAISERGSDTEAFF. CDR3 in DNA: TGTGCCATCAGTGAGAGGGGATCGGACACTGAAGCTTTCTTT.

In DNA form, the CDR3 reads TGTGCCAGCAGTTTATCCCTACGACAGTCTGAAGCTTTCTTT. Translation gives CASSLSLRQSEAFF. This sequence joins TRBV27 and TRBJ1-1, with TRBD1 as a possible D gene (5 bases). Trimming pared 0 bases from V and 6 bases from J, leaving 11 bases between. The CDR3 consists of 14 residues. Germline CDR1 reads MNHEY; CDR2 reads SMNVEV (reference sequence).

In this sample, this clonotype turned up a few times. The chain links TRBV5-1 to TRBJ1-2, with 9 bases fitting TRBD1. CDR1 and CDR2 from the germline V gene are SGHRS and YFSETQ. Losses at the gene ends were 3 bases for V and 6 bases for J; bases not matched to a gene: 3. The CDR3 runs 13 residues. This CDR3 is CASSWDRADGYTF. DNA for the CDR3: TGCGCCAGCAGCTGGGACAGGGCCGATGGCTACACCTTC.

V is TRBV6-5 and J is TRBJ1-2; D is unresolved. Germline values: CDR1 MNHEY, CDR2 SVGAGI. V was shortened by 10 bases and J by 5 bases, with 23 bases between the two germline ends. The CDR3 sequence is 15 residues long. The CDR3 sequence is CAIKSRPTHPYGYTF. The CDR3 DNA sequence: TGTGCCATCAAATCCCGGCCGACCCATCCTTATGGCTACACCTTC.

In this sample, this clonotype turned up a few times. The J gene is TRBJ1-1, the V gene TRBV6-2 or TRBV6-3, with 8 nucleotides matching TRBD1. The trim removed 6 bases at V and 5 bases at J, leaving 5 bases unmatched. Germline V lookup: CDR1 MNHEY, CDR2 SVGEGT. The CDR3 is 13 residues long. The CDR3 reads CASRTDRGTEAFF. The CDR3 nucleotides read TGTGCCAGCAGAACAGACAGGGGTACTGAAGCTTTCTTT.

The chain uses TRBV7-2 and TRBJ1-2; a possible D gene is TRBD1 (5 bases). The V end lost 5 bases, the J end lost 5 bases, and 27 bases lay between the germline ends. Per the germline V gene, CDR1 is SGHTA and CDR2 is FQGNSA. The CDR3 spans 18 residues. DNA for the CDR3: TGTGCCAGCAGCCCAACCCCCGCTTTCGCAGGGAGGCATTATGGCTACACCTTC. Translated, it gives CASSPTPAFAGRHYGYTF.

The rearrangement uses TRBV11-2 and TRBJ2-1; 13 bases match TRBD2. Gene TRBJ2-7 matches the end of the DNA better, so the J call may be wrong. CDR3 length: 15 residues. Germline CDR1 reads SGHAT; CDR2 reads FQNNGV. This CDR3 reads CASTRGLAGNNEQYF. Written as DNA, the CDR3 is TGTGCCAGCACGCGGGGACTAGCGGGGAACAATGAGCAGTACTTC.

The chain is built from TRBV20-1 and TRBJ2-4; possible D gene TRBD2, 5 bases. Germline V gene lookup returns CDR1 DFQATT and CDR2 SNEGSKA (reference sequence). Between the trimmed V and J ends, which lost 3 bases and 8 bases, there was a span of 11 bases. This CDR3 has 12 residues. DNA of the CDR3: TGCAGTGCTAGGGCGGGCGTGCACATTCAGTACTTC. Its protein is CSARAGVHIQYF.

The V call is TRBV4-3, the J call TRBJ1-5, with TRBD1 matching over 7 bases. J gave up 4 bases and V 0 bases, and 6 bases lay outside the gene matches. Germline V gene data show CDR1 as LGHNA and CDR2 as YSLEER. The CDR3 length is 16 residues. CDR3 sequence reads: CASSQERGQHNQPQHF. CDR3 coding DNA: TGCGCCAGCAGCCAAGAGAGGGGACAGCATAATCAGCCCCAGCATTTT.

The rearrangement links TRBV9 to TRBJ2-7; D is possibly TRBD1 or TRBD2 (6 bases each). Germline CDR1 is SGDLS and CDR2 is YYNGEE. This CDR3 comprises 14 residues. Between the trimmed V and J ends, which lost 0 bases and 5 bases, there was a span of 12 bases. The CDR3 sequence: CASSVDLRGDEQYF. Written as DNA, the CDR3 is TGTGCCAGCAGCGTAGATTTGAGGGGGGACGAGCAGTACTTC.

J is TRBJ1-1 and V is TRBV27, with 9 bases aligning to TRBD1. Trimming at V came to 3 bases and at J to 3 bases, leaving 8 bases not matched to a gene. The CDR3 length is 16 residues. CDR1 and CDR2 (germline): MNHEY, SMNVEV (reference sequence). The CDR3 is CASSLSGTGYYTEAFF. Here the CDR3 DNA reads TGTGCCAGCAGTTTGTCCGGGACAGGGTACTACACTGAAGCTTTCTTT.

The rearrangement links TRBV2 to TRBJ2-1; TRBD2 is a possible D gene (5 bases). CDR1 and CDR2 from the germline V gene are SNHLY and FYNNEI. This CDR3 contains 15 residues. V lost 4 bases to trimming and J lost 0 bases, with 10 bases between them. The CDR3: CASSASGPSYNEQFF. In DNA form, the CDR3 reads TGTGCCAGCAGTGCGAGCGGCCCCTCCTACAATGAGCAGTTCTTC.

This clonotype came up a few times. This sequence joins TRBV20-1 and TRBJ2-3; 8 bases align to TRBD1. V gave up 5 bases and J gave up 5 bases; unmatched junction bases: 6. Germline assignment: CDR1 DFQATT and CDR2 SNEGSKA (reference sequence). The CDR3 covers 13 residues. The CDR3 DNA follows: TGCAGTGCTCCCCGACAGGGGCGAGATACGCAGTATTTT. It codes for CSAPRQGRDTQYF.

This clonotype was picked up a small number of times. The chain employs TRBV28 and TRBJ2-5; TRBD1 is a possible D gene (6 bases). The CDR3 contains 15 residues. Germline V CDR1 and CDR2: MDHEN, SYDVKM. Trimming cost V 3 bases and J 1 base, with 12 bases left between them. The CDR3 spells CASSFLGQFQETQYF. Written as DNA, the CDR3 is TGTGCCAGCAGTTTCCTAGGACAGTTCCAAGAGACCCAGTACTTC.

This clonotype was seen a handful of times. The V and J genes are TRBV7-2 and TRBJ1-4, with D possibly matching TRBD1 (5 bases). The germline CDR1 and CDR2 sequences are SGHTA and FQGNSA. The CDR3 is made up of 15 amino acids. Deletions cut 2 bases from V and 8 bases from J, with 15 bases between. Here the CDR3 DNA reads TGTGCCAGCAGCTTACATGGGGGACGAGAGGAAAAACTGTTTTTT. Residues: CASSLHGGREEKLFF.

This sequence joins TRBV6-4 and TRBJ2-3; unclear D gene. This CDR3 spans 17 amino acids. Trimming left V 0 bases short and J 2 bases short, with 15 bases between. Germline values: CDR1 MRHNA, CDR2 SNTAGT. Here the CDR3 DNA reads TGTGCCAGCAGTGACTCAATGGAGCTCCCTCACACAGATACGCAGTATTTT. Translation: CASSDSMELPHTDTQYF.

The chain combines TRBV6-5 with TRBJ1-1, with 11 nucleotides matching TRBD1. In germline, CDR1 is MNHEY, CDR2 SVGAGI. With V trimmed by 7 bases and J by 5 bases, 6 bases remained unmatched. The CDR3 runs to 14 residues. The chain's CDR3 is CASTPGQGVTEAFF. DNA of the CDR3: TGTGCCAGCACTCCGGGACAGGGGGTTACTGAAGCTTTCTTT.

This chain joins TRBV4-2 and TRBJ1-1, with D tentatively TRBD1 (5 bases). The germline gives CDR1 LGHNA, CDR2 YNFKEQ. The V end lost 7 bases, the J end lost 1 base, and 13 bases lay between the germline ends. CDR3 length: 14 amino acids. CDR3 coding DNA: TGTGCCAGCACCCCCGGGACTCAGAACACTGAAGCTTTCTTT. It translates to CASTPGTQNTEAFF.

The chain carries TRBV6-5 and TRBJ1-4, with D unresolved. V lost 0 bases and J lost 7, with 12 bases in between. This CDR3 region has 15 residues. Germline V gene sequence: CDR1 MNHEY, CDR2 SVGAGI. CDR3 DNA sequence: TGTGCCAGCAGTTACTCGTCGAGGCTTGTTGAAAAACTGTTTTTT. Translating it yields CASSYSSRLVEKLFF.

This clonotype was seen more than once but under ten times. The J gene is TRBJ1-5, the V gene TRBV7-2, with D unresolved. V gave up 6 bases and J gave up 0 bases, with 9 bases separating them. CDR1 is SGHTA and CDR2 is FQGNSA in the germline V gene. The CDR3 consists of 14 residues. DNA for the CDR3: TGTGCCAGCAGGTCGGATAATAGCAATCAGCCCCAGCATTTT. Translation gives CASRSDNSNQPQHF.

This clonotype was counted once. This rearrangement joins TRBV7-2 to TRBJ1-4; no clear D. Trimming cost V 1 base and J 12 bases, with 27 bases left between them. The CDR3 runs 18 residues. CDR1 SGHTA and CDR2 FQGNSA come from the germline V gene. CDR3 region: CASSLDLDWPSPSGELFF. The CDR3 DNA is TGTGCCAGCAGCTTAGATTTAGATTGGCCCAGTCCCTCTGGGGAACTGTTTTTT.